The 10 T cell receptor beta chains in this list originate from one sample, sequenced in a study of a mutant IDH1 vaccine in newly diagnosed glioma. Measured with immunoSEQ multiplex PCR; TCRdb has only the in-frame clones, and not every one. The sample has tens of thousands of clones, approximately 82% seen once; the top ten hold 13%. The time point: week 23, last vaccination. It was 300 ug of mutant IDH1 20-mer peptide that made up each vaccine dose, given with topical imiquimod. Their antigen targets remain unknown. Here the sequenced sample was PBMCs, taken from a glioma patient whose treatment included an IDH1 peptide vaccine. Receptors were obtained from a young man with glioma.

The genes are TRBV4-1 and TRBJ1-3, with D perhaps TRBD1 (5 bases). The CDR3 runs 13 residues. CDR1 is MGHRA, CDR2 YSYEKL, per germline. Trimming left V 4 bases short and J 8 bases short, with 12 bases between. DNA of the CDR3: TGCGCCAGCAGCCCCGGGTTGGGGGACACCATATATTTT. Amino acids: CASSPGLGDTIYF.

The J gene is TRBJ1-1, the V gene TRBV5-5, with 7 bases matching TRBD1. With V trimmed by 4 bases and J by 0 bases, 6 bases remained unmatched. CDR1 is SGHKS, CDR2 YYEKEE, per germline (reference sequence). The CDR3 covers 15 residues. CDR3 sequence: CASSIPGQMNTEAFF. The CDR3 region has the DNA TGTGCCAGCAGCATTCCGGGACAGATGAACACTGAAGCTTTCTTT.

The J gene is TRBJ1-1, the V gene TRBV7-9; D not resolved. The CDR3 runs to 13 residues. The germline V and J ends were trimmed by 2 bases and 0 bases, with 4 bases remaining between them. Germline CDR1 is SEHNR and CDR2 is FQNEAQ (reference sequence). The CDR3 loop reads CASSLRLNTEAFF. In DNA form, the CDR3 reads TGTGCCAGCAGCTTAAGATTGAACACTGAAGCTTTCTTT. The full variable domain, in which reference TRBV7-9 and TRBJ1-1 provide the parts outside the CDR3, is DTGVSQNPRHKITKRGQNVTFRCDPISEHNRLYWYRQTLGQGPEFLTYFQNEAQLEKSRLLSDRFSAERPKGSFSTLEIQRTEQGDSAMYLCASSLRLNTEAFFGQGTRLTVV.

The chain joins TRBV18 to TRBJ1-2; 7 bases match TRBD1. This CDR3 has 14 residues. The V segment lost 6 bases and the J segment 3 bases; nucleotides outside the gene matches: 7. Germline V gene sequence: CDR1 KGHSH, CDR2 LQKENI. The CDR3 spells CASSTKGGDYGYTF. The CDR3 bases are TGTGCCAGCTCGACCAAAGGGGGCGACTATGGCTACACCTTC.

The rearrangement uses TRBV9 and TRBJ1-1; unclear D gene. The germline CDR1 and CDR2 sequences are SGDLS and YYNGEE. V lost 2 bases and J 1 base, leaving 12 bases between the germline ends. The CDR3 runs 15 residues. The CDR3 loop is CASSVPVGSNTEAFF. CDR3 coding DNA: TGTGCCAGCAGCGTGCCGGTCGGTTCGAACACTGAAGCTTTCTTT.

V and J are TRBV5-1 and TRBJ1-3; D gene uncertain. The V end was cut by 3 bases, the J end by 4 bases, with 14 bases between. Germline V gene data show CDR1 as SGHRS and CDR2 as YFSETQ. The CDR3 covers 15 residues. The CDR3 bases are TGCGCCAGCAGCTCGGCTGGGTCGGGGGGAAACACCATATATTTT. Translating gives CASSSAGSGGNTIYF.

The V call is TRBV30, the J call TRBJ1-2; TRBD1 aligns across 10 bases. Looked up from germline, CDR1 is GTSNPN and CDR2 is SVGIG (reference sequence). The length of the CDR3 is 15 residues. V shed 2 bases, J shed 4 bases, and the junction held 7 bases outside the gene matches. CDR3 in DNA: TGTGCCTGGAGTCGCGGACAGGGGGGGATCTATGGCTACACCTTC. This gives the protein CAWSRGQGGIYGYTF.

The chain combines TRBV19 with TRBJ1-5; D is uncertain. Germline CDR1 LNHDA, CDR2 SQIVND (reference sequence). The CDR3 loop spans 13 amino acids. Trimming removed 7 bases from V and 3 bases from J, with 10 bases in between. Here the CDR3 DNA reads TGTGCCAGTAATAGAGGGATCAATCAGCCCCAGCATTTT. This encodes CASNRGINQPQHF.

The chain couples TRBV6-5 to TRBJ2-5, with TRBD2 matching 7 bases. The CDR3 totals 15 residues. Trimming took 5 bases from V and 4 from J; bases not matched to a gene: 10. Germline V gene data show CDR1 as MNHEY and CDR2 as SVGAGI. CDR3 sequence: CASSRRVGRGETQYF. The CDR3, as DNA: TGTGCCAGCAGTCGTCGTGTGGGGAGGGGAGAGACCCAGTACTTC.

This rearrangement joins TRBV29-1 to TRBJ1-2; D unresolved. Deletions cut 0 bases from V and 7 bases from J, with 18 bases between. Germline V gene sequence: CDR1 SQVTM, CDR2 ANQGSEA. The CDR3 extends over 15 amino acids. DNA for the CDR3: TGCAGCGTTGAAGATATCGGGTGGGGTTTGGGTGGCTACACCTTC. It yields the protein CSVEDIGWGLGGYTF.